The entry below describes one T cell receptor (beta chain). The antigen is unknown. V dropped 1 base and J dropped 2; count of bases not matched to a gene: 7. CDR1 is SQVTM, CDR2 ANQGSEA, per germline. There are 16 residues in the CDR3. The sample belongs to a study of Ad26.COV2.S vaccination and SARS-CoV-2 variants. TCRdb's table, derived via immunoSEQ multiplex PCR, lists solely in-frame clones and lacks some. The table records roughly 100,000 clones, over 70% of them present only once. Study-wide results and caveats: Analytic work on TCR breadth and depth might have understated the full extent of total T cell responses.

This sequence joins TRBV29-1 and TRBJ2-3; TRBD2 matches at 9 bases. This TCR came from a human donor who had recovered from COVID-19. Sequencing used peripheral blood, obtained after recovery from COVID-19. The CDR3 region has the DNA TGCAGCGTTGAAGCGGTGCGGGGGGGGTACACAGATACGCAGTATTTT. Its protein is CSVEAVRGGYTDTQYF.